The 28 T cell receptor beta chains listed next were all sequenced from one sample in a study of identical twins. In TCRdb, the 5' RACE reads were re-called with MiXCR into one record per CDR3 protein. Of hundreds of thousands of distinct CDR3 sequences listed, 15% to 20% are singletons. These data were also reused for a study on T cells expressing NK-cell markers.

The sequenced sample consisted of PBMCs. The source is a woman younger than 35 in good health.

The CDR3 is CAWSRFYEQYF. CDR3 sequence (DNA): TGTGCCTGGAGCCGCTTCTACGAGCAGTACTTC. The rearrangement joins TRBV30 to TRBJ2-7; D unresolved. The CDR3 sequence is 11 residues long. CDR1 is GTSNPN, CDR2 SVGIG, per germline (reference sequence). The ends were cut back, 3 bases at V and 3 bases at J, with 6 bases in the middle.

In its sample, this clonotype was seen a few times. The chain carries TRBV2 and TRBJ2-7; D remains ambiguous. The CDR3 is made up of 12 amino acids. The V end was cut by 3 bases, the J end by 4 bases, with 7 bases between. Germline loops: CDR1 SNHLY, CDR2 FYNNEI. The CDR3 sequence: CASSDWGYEQYF. DNA for the CDR3: TGTGCCAGCAGTGATTGGGGATACGAGCAGTACTTC.

This chain links TRBV12-3 or TRBV12-4 with TRBJ2-7; 8 nucleotides line up with TRBD1. The J segment lost 5 bases and the V segment lost 4 bases, leaving 10 bases of the junction unmatched. The CDR3 consists of 15 residues. DNA for the CDR3: TGTGCCAGCAGTTACCCCCGGACAGGGTACAACGAGCAGTACTTC. Amino acids: CASSYPRTGYNEQYF.

This chain uses TRBV20-1 with TRBJ2-3; D tentatively reads TRBD1 or TRBD2 (5 bases each). The germline CDR1 and CDR2 sequences are DFQATT and SNEGSKA (reference sequence). The V gene lost 6 bases and the J gene lost 6 bases, with 19 bases spanning the gap. The CDR3 loop spans 14 amino acids. The CDR3 loop is CSAINRDLADTQYF. CDR3 nucleotide sequence: TGCAGTGCCATTAACCGGGACCTCGCCGATACGCAGTATTTT.

This chain uses TRBV27 with TRBJ2-7, with TRBD2 identical over 7 bases. Per the germline V gene, CDR1 is MNHEY and CDR2 is SMNVEV (reference sequence). V gave up 2 bases and J gave up 3 bases; unmatched junction bases: 1. The CDR3 spans 13 residues. CDR3 nucleotide sequence: TGTGCCAGCAGTTTAGGGGACTACTACGAGCAGTACTTC. It translates to CASSLGDYYEQYF.

This clonotype has a handful of counts. The J gene is TRBJ2-5, the V gene TRBV28; D perhaps matches TRBD2 (6 bases). The germline V gene has CDR1 MDHEN and CDR2 SYDVKM. V lost 5 bases, J lost 1 base, and 17 bases lay in between. The length of the CDR3 is 16 residues. DNA of the CDR3: TGTGCCAGCAGTCCGCCTCCCCCGGGACTCCAAGAGACCCAGTACTTC. Translating it yields CASSPPPPGLQETQYF.

The chain uses TRBV10-3 and TRBJ2-2; D call uncertain. The V gene lost 3 bases and the J gene lost 4 bases, with 6 bases spanning the gap. Germline assignment: CDR1 ENHRY and CDR2 SYGVKD. The CDR3 is made up of 13 amino acids. The CDR3 reads CAISDGLTGELFF. CDR3 in DNA: TGTGCCATCAGTGACGGTCTCACCGGGGAGCTGTTTTTT.

This chain connects TRBV27 to TRBJ1-1; 7 nucleotides align to TRBD1. With V trimmed by 1 base and J by 6 bases, 14 bases remained unmatched. CDR3 length: 17 amino acids. The germline gives CDR1 MNHEY, CDR2 SMNVEV (reference sequence). As DNA, the CDR3 is TGTGCCAGCAGTTTATATTGGCAGGGGGAGGTAGGCTCTGAAGCTTTCTTT. This translates into CASSLYWQGEVGSEAFF.

The J gene is TRBJ2-4, the V gene TRBV5-1; D may be TRBD2 (5 bases). The CDR3 loop spans 14 amino acids. Germline V CDR1 and CDR2: SGHRS, YFSETQ. V was shortened by 5 bases and J by 6 bases, with 15 bases between the two germline ends. As DNA, the CDR3 is TGCGCCAGCAGACAATCCGGGATGATAAACATTCAGTACTTC. Translation gives CASRQSGMINIQYF.

The rearrangement links TRBV27 to TRBJ1-2, with D perhaps matching TRBD1 (5 bases). V was trimmed by 3 bases and J by 6 bases, leaving 11 bases between them. Germline V gene data show CDR1 as MNHEY and CDR2 as SMNVEV (reference sequence). The CDR3 extends over 13 amino acids. CDR3 nucleotides: TGTGCCAGCAGTTTTCAGGGAGTAGATGGCTACACCTTC. This sequence encodes CASSFQGVDGYTF.

This chain connects TRBV2 to TRBJ2-1, with D unresolved. The CDR3 runs 10 residues. CDR1 and CDR2 from the germline V gene are SNHLY and FYNNEI. V lost 5 bases and J 12 bases, leaving 8 bases between the germline ends. The CDR3 DNA is TGTGCCAGCAGTTCCCAGAGGCAGTTCTTC. This encodes CASSSQRQFF.

The rearrangement joins TRBV20-1 to TRBJ2-1; 15 bases fit TRBD2. Germline lookup yields CDR1 DFQATT and CDR2 SNEGSKA (reference sequence). Germline trimming cut 5 bases from V and 2 bases from J; bases unmatched to any gene: 10. The CDR3 length is 18 residues. The CDR3 sequence: CSAVPGLAGGLPYNEQFF. CDR3 nucleotide sequence: TGCAGTGCTGTACCGGGACTAGCGGGAGGATTACCCTACAATGAGCAGTTCTTC.

The chain is built from TRBV6-6 and TRBJ1-1, with D unclear. The CDR3 consists of 11 residues. Per germline, CDR1 MNHNY and CDR2 SVGAGI (reference sequence). V dropped 8 bases and J dropped 5 bases, with 9 bases sitting between them. This CDR3 is CASLRWTEAFF. DNA of the CDR3: TGTGCCAGCCTCCGGTGGACTGAAGCTTTCTTT.

Only a few counts were recorded for this clonotype. The chain carries TRBV9 and TRBJ1-1; D is ambiguous. This CDR3 is built from 15 residues. The V gene's germline CDR1 is SGDLS and CDR2 YYNGEE. Trimming took 0 bases from V and 3 from J, leaving 12 bases between them. In DNA, the CDR3 is TGTGCCAGCAGCGTAGATTATGGGAGCTACACTGAAGCTTTCTTT. It codes for CASSVDYGSYTEAFF.

This chain joins TRBV4-2 and TRBJ2-5; 14 positions match TRBD2. The CDR3 has 16 amino acids. Per germline, CDR1 LGHNA and CDR2 YNFKEQ. V shed 6 bases, J shed 1 base, and the junction held 4 bases outside the gene matches. DNA for the CDR3: TGTGCCAGCAGAAAGACTAGCGGGGGGGTCCAAGAGACCCAGTACTTC. It is translated as CASRKTSGGVQETQYF.

The gene calls are TRBV7-2 and TRBJ2-1, with a possible D match to TRBD1 (6 bases). The CDR3 has 13 residues. V was shortened by 3 bases and J by 9 bases, with 12 bases between the two germline ends. CDR1 is SGHTA and CDR2 is FQGNSA in the germline V gene. The CDR3 bases are TGTGCCAGCAGCTTGTCCCTACAGGGTGAGCAGTTCTTC. It encodes CASSLSLQGEQFF.

As DNA, the CDR3 is TGTGCCAGCAGATCCAGGGTAGGCAATGAGCAGTTCTTC. Translated: CASRSRVGNEQFF. This sequence joins TRBV7-2 and TRBJ2-1, with D possibly matching TRBD1 (5 bases). The CDR3 contains 13 residues. Between the trimmed V and J ends, which lost 6 bases and 6 bases, there was a span of 12 bases. Looked up from germline, CDR1 is SGHTA and CDR2 is FQGNSA.

J is TRBJ1-1 and V is TRBV7-2, with a possible D match to TRBD1 (5 bases). The V end was cut by 1 base, the J end by 4 bases, with 13 bases between. CDR3 length equals 15 residues. Germline V CDR1 and CDR2: SGHTA, FQGNSA. This CDR3 is CASSLVLGGGTEAFF. CDR3 coding DNA: TGTGCCAGCAGCTTAGTTTTGGGGGGGGGCACTGAAGCTTTCTTT.

The chain employs TRBV6-1 and TRBJ1-1; no firm D call. V was shortened by 0 bases and J by 9 bases, with 14 bases between the two germline ends. Germline lookup yields CDR1 MNHNS and CDR2 SASEGT. The CDR3 is 14 residues long. CDR3 loop: CASSEAQAPSQAFF. In nucleotides, the CDR3 is TGTGCCAGCAGTGAAGCGCAGGCTCCGAGTCAAGCTTTCTTT.

The chain joins TRBV7-9 to TRBJ2-1; D assignment may be TRBD1 or TRBD2 (5 bases each). The germline gives CDR1 SEHNR, CDR2 FQNEAQ (reference sequence). This CDR3 contains 12 residues. Trimming cost V 6 bases and J 6 bases, with 9 bases left between them. CDR3 amino acids: CASRGAGNEQFF. In nucleotides, the CDR3 is TGTGCCAGCAGAGGGGCGGGCAATGAGCAGTTCTTC. Combining the CDR3 with reference TRBV7-9 and TRBJ2-1 gives the whole variable domain DTGVSQNPRHKITKRGQNVTFRCDPISEHNRLYWYRQTLGQGPEFLTYFQNEAQLEKSRLLSDRFSAERPKGSFSTLEIQRTEQGDSAMYLCASRGAGNEQFFGPGTRLTVL.

The V and J genes are TRBV9 and TRBJ2-1, with D perhaps matching TRBD1 (6 bases). V was cut by 0 bases and J by 7 bases, with 14 bases left in between. This CDR3 has 15 amino acids. Germline values: CDR1 SGDLS, CDR2 YYNGEE. CDR3: CASSVGNRVGNEQFF. The CDR3, as DNA: TGTGCCAGCAGCGTAGGTAACAGGGTAGGGAATGAGCAGTTCTTC. Together with reference TRBV9 and TRBJ2-1, the CDR3 gives the full variable domain: DSGVTQTPKHLITATGQRVTLRCSPRSGDLSVYWYQQSLDQGLQFLIQYYNGEERAKGNILERFSAQQFPDLHSELNLSSLELGDSALYFCASSVGNRVGNEQFFGPGTRLTVL.

The rearrangement joins TRBV5-6 to TRBJ2-7; D perhaps matches TRBD2 (5 bases). Germline CDR1 and CDR2: SGHDT and YYEEEE. The V end lost 3 bases, the J end lost 3 bases, and 13 bases lay between the germline ends. The CDR3 has 14 residues. CDR3 in amino acids: CASSYGLSNYEQYF. The DNA for the CDR3 is TGTGCCAGCAGCTACGGACTGTCTAACTACGAGCAGTACTTC.

V usage is TRBV20-1 and J usage is TRBJ1-5, with 7 bases lining up with TRBD1. This CDR3 is 15 amino acids long. After removal of 4 bases from V and 1 base from J, the junction contained 7 bases not matched to a gene. Germline V CDR1 and CDR2: DFQATT, SNEGSKA (reference sequence). The DNA of the CDR3 is TGCAGTGCTACGAAGGGGGCTTTAAGCAATCAGCCCCAGCATTTT. It encodes CSATKGALSNQPQHF.

There are a few counts of this clonotype. This chain connects TRBV9 to TRBJ1-1; D is uncertain. The germline gives CDR1 SGDLS, CDR2 YYNGEE. Trimming stripped 0 bases from V and 0 bases from J, with 9 bases between. This CDR3 comprises 15 residues. The CDR3, as DNA: TGTGCCAGCAGCGTAGCGCCAGTCATGAACACTGAAGCTTTCTTT. Translated, it gives CASSVAPVMNTEAFF.

This clonotype was detected a few times. Germline is not matched at one junction end, which may reflect a read error. The chain couples TRBV5-1 to TRBJ2-1; the D call may be TRBD1 or TRBD2 (6 bases each). This CDR3 spans 14 amino acids. Germline lookup yields CDR1 SGHRS and CDR2 YFSETQ. CDR3 nucleotide sequence: TGTGCCAGCAGCTTGGAGGGGGCCTACAATGAGCAGTTCTTC. It encodes CASSLEGAYNEQFF.

The chain has TRBV10-3 and TRBJ2-5; 7 positions match TRBD2. Unmatched junction bases numbered 10, after V lost 11 bases and J lost 4 bases. Germline values: CDR1 ENHRY, CDR2 SYGVKD. This CDR3 spans 13 amino acids. The CDR3 spells CASTRGGGETQYF. CDR3 nucleotides: TGTGCCTCCACGAGGGGCGGGGGAGAGACCCAGTACTTC.

The V call is TRBV27, the J call TRBJ2-5; a possible D gene is TRBD1 (6 bases). CDR3 length: 14 residues. Germline-derived CDR1 and CDR2 are MNHEY and SMNVEV (reference sequence). The V end was cut by 8 bases, the J end by 1 base, with 14 bases between. The CDR3 loop reads CASSHGQSQETQYF. In DNA form, the CDR3 reads TGTGCCAGCTCCCATGGACAGTCCCAAGAGACCCAGTACTTC.

This chain links TRBV27 with TRBJ1-2; D perhaps matches TRBD1 (5 bases). V dropped 3 bases and J dropped 4 bases, with 15 bases sitting between them. The germline V gene encodes CDR1 MNHEY and CDR2 SMNVEV (reference sequence). The CDR3 covers 15 residues. CDR3 sequence reads: CASSFTGSQAYGYTF. The CDR3 DNA sequence: TGTGCCAGCAGTTTTACAGGTTCCCAGGCCTATGGCTACACCTTC.